A single sample gave rise to the 18 T cell receptor beta chains below, sequenced in a study of regulatory T cells in long-lasting Graves disease. This sample's time point: newly diagnosed GD, antithyroid drugs for less than 3 months. Construction of the TCR library relied on RNA isolated from PBMCs. Libraries of TCR beta came from iRepertoire HTBI primers plus Arm-PCR of CDR3 regions. TCRdb passed the multiplex PCR reads through MiXCR, listing each CDR3 protein once. The sample yields about 530,000 distinct CDR3 sequences, about 16% seen once. These data are also associated with another study on T cells in Graves' hyperthyroidism and ophthalmopathy.

The source was peripheral blood mononuclear cells (PBMCs), collected at new diagnosis, from a patient treated with antithyroid drugs. These receptors originate from a woman aged 40-65 years with Graves disease.

The chain links TRBV5-6 to TRBJ2-1, with a tentative D call TRBD2 (7 bases). Trimming stripped 2 bases from V and 10 bases from J, with 16 bases between. The CDR3 totals 14 residues. The V gene's germline CDR1 is SGHDT and CDR2 YYEEEE. The CDR3, as DNA: TGTGCCAGCAGCTTTATCAGGGAGGGGGACGAGCAGTTCTTC. Protein: CASSFIREGDEQFF.

The gene calls are TRBV29-1 and TRBJ1-2, with D maybe TRBD1 (6 bases). Trimming shortened V by 5 bases and J by 3 bases, and 13 bases separated the two germline ends. CDR3 length equals 13 residues. CDR1 and CDR2 from the germline V gene are SQVTM and ANQGSEA. The CDR3 bases are TGCAGCGTTCCTACAGGGTATGACTATGGCTACACCTTC. Translation: CSVPTGYDYGYTF.

This clonotype has at least ten counts. The chain employs TRBV19 and TRBJ1-1; D ambiguous. The length of the CDR3 is 15 residues. Between the trimmed V and J ends, which lost 1 base and 0 bases, there was a span of 9 bases. CDR1 LNHDA and CDR2 SQIVND come from the germline V gene (reference sequence). In DNA form, the CDR3 reads TGTGCCAGTAGTATAGTCGGGGAGATGAACACTGAAGCTTTCTTT. This codes for CASSIVGEMNTEAFF.

The CDR3 DNA is TGTGCCAGCAGCTTAGATCTTGTGAACACTGAAGCTTTCTTT. It specifies CASSLDLVNTEAFF. The chain employs TRBV11-2 and TRBJ1-1; D not resolved. V lost 0 bases and J 0 bases, leaving 5 bases between the germline ends. CDR1 is SGHAT and CDR2 is FQNNGV in the germline V gene. CDR3 length: 14 residues.

CDR3 residues: CASSRLGVGGELFF. CDR3 coding DNA: TGTGCCAGCAGTCGACTAGGCGTAGGCGGGGAGCTGTTTTTT. This chain links TRBV2 with TRBJ2-2; the D gene is possibly TRBD2 (6 bases). Germline CDR1 SNHLY, CDR2 FYNNEI. Trimming left V 5 bases short and J 7 bases short, with 14 bases between. The length of the CDR3 is 14 residues.

In regard to this clonotype: A far larger clone is off by one base, so a read error is likely. The chain combines TRBV4-1 with TRBJ2-3, with D possibly TRBD1 on 6 matching bases. The J call is doubtful: the DNA matches TRBJ2-5 better. Germline CDR1 reads MGHRA; CDR2 reads YSYEKL. This CDR3 is built from 14 residues. The CDR3 DNA reads TGCGCCAGCAGCCGAAACAGGGTAAGAGAGACCCAGTACTTC. Its translation: CASSRNRVRETQYF.

This clonotype was detected many times. The chain links TRBV2 to TRBJ2-1, with D unclear. Germline CDR1 is SNHLY and CDR2 is FYNNEI. Trimming pared 8 bases from V and 5 bases from J, leaving 10 bases between. The CDR3 is made up of 12 amino acids. CDR3 loop: CASRSEDNEQFF. In DNA, the CDR3 is TGTGCCAGCCGATCCGAAGACAATGAGCAGTTCTTC. The full variable domain, with the rest looked up from reference TRBV2 and TRBJ2-1, is EPEVTQTPSHQVTQMGQEVILRCVPISNHLYFYWYRQILGQKVEFLVSFYNNEISEKSEIFDDQFSVERPDGSNFTLKIRSTKLEDSAMYFCASRSEDNEQFFGPGTRLTVL.

V gene TRBV12-3 or TRBV12-4 combines with J gene TRBJ1-5; 9 bases fit TRBD1. The CDR3 is made up of 13 amino acids. Trimming removed 7 bases from V and 5 bases from J; junction bases left unmatched: 3. The CDR3 protein is CASKGQGDQPQHF. The CDR3 bases are TGTGCCAGCAAGGGACAGGGTGATCAGCCCCAGCATTTT.

V usage is TRBV24-1 and J usage is TRBJ2-5, with D maybe TRBD2 (6 bases). This CDR3 comprises 15 residues. V was pared by 1 base and J by 1 base, with 9 bases between. Germline V gives CDR1 KGHDR, CDR2 SFDVKD. CDR3 sequence (DNA): TGTGCCACCAGTGATTTTGTCGGGGGCCAAGAGACCCAGTACTTC. Translation: CATSDFVGGQETQYF.

V and J are TRBV7-3 and TRBJ2-3; 7 bases line up with TRBD2. V trimming: 8 bases; J trimming: 1 base; junction bases outside the gene matches: 3. Germline CDR1 reads SGHTA; CDR2 reads FQGTGA. The CDR3 spans 13 residues. Here the CDR3 DNA reads TGTGCCAGCGCTGGGGGGGGCACAGATACGCAGTATTTT. Its protein product is CASAGGGTDTQYF. The complete variable domain, with remaining parts taken from reference TRBV7-3 and TRBJ2-3, reads GAGVSQTPSNKVTEKGKYVELRCDPISGHTALYWYRQSLGQGPEFLIYFQGTGAADDSGLPNDRFFAVRPEGSVSTLKIQRTERGDSAVYLCASAGGGTDTQYFGPGTRLTVL.

As regards this clonotype: This may arise from a read error, as a much more abundant clone is one base away. The chain combines TRBV6-2 or TRBV6-3 with TRBJ2-3; 7 positions agree with TRBD1. The V segment lost 4 bases and the J segment 5 bases; nucleotides outside the gene matches: 6. Per germline, CDR1 MNHEY and CDR2 SVGEGT. The CDR3 consists of 14 residues. Written as DNA, the CDR3 is TGTGCCAGCAGTTGCCTTCAGGGGGTAGATACGCAGTATTTT. It codes for CASSCLQGVDTQYF.

This clonotype was picked up many times. The chain carries TRBV5-1 and TRBJ2-3; D uncertain. Germline V gives CDR1 SGHRS, CDR2 YFSETQ. V gave up 3 bases and J gave up 4 bases, with 15 bases separating them. The CDR3 runs 15 residues. The CDR3 DNA is TGCGCCAGCAGCTCCGCGTTAGGGCTGGCAGATACGCAGTATTTT. It translates to CASSSALGLADTQYF.

In the case of this clonotype: Likely a read error: the CDR3 ends without its conserved phenylalanine or tryptophan. The chain has TRBV28 and TRBJ1-6; D remains ambiguous. Germline assignment: CDR1 MDHEN and CDR2 SYDVKM. V gave up 2 bases and J gave up 9 bases, with 11 bases separating them. The CDR3 totals 14 residues. CDR3 in DNA: TGTGCCAGCAGTTTAGGTCGTCCTTTTTCACCCCTCCACTCT. It yields the protein CASSLGRPFSPLHS.

The chain recombines TRBV19 with TRBJ2-7; D is ambiguous. The V and J ends lost 3 bases and 7 bases respectively, with 13 bases between them. This CDR3 has 13 residues. Germline values: CDR1 LNHDA, CDR2 SQIVND (reference sequence). Written as DNA, the CDR3 is TGTGCCAGTAGTATGGCAGATTCCTCGGAGCAGTACTTC. This sequence encodes CASSMADSSEQYF. The full variable domain, with the rest looked up from reference TRBV19 and TRBJ2-7, is DGGITQSPKYLFRKEGQNVTLSCEQNLNHDAMYWYRQDPGQGLRLIYYSQIVNDFQKGDIAEGYSVSREKKESFPLTVTSAQKNPTAFYLCASSMADSSEQYFGPGTRLTVT.

This clonotype showed up just a few times. J is TRBJ2-2 and V is TRBV10-3; TRBD1 matches at 9 bases. Germline assignment: CDR1 ENHRY and CDR2 SYGVKD. The CDR3 spans 15 residues. J gave up 3 bases and V 2 bases, and 1 base lay outside the gene matches. The CDR3 spells CAISETGGYTGELFF. The CDR3, as DNA: TGTGCCATCAGTGAGACAGGGGGCTACACCGGGGAGCTGTTTTTT.

This clonotype was counted between two and nine times. The chain joins TRBV3-1 to TRBJ2-3; 9 nucleotides match TRBD2. The CDR3 totals 16 residues. J gave up 6 bases and V 4 bases, and 11 bases lay outside the gene matches. CDR1 and CDR2 from the germline V gene are LGHDT and YNNKEL (reference sequence). CDR3 coding DNA: TGTGCCAGCAGCCCCCCTGTGCGGGGGGGCGGGGATACGCAGTATTTT. Encoded protein: CASSPPVRGGGDTQYF.

The chain couples TRBV5-1 to TRBJ2-1; 9 bases agree with TRBD2. V shed 3 bases and J 7 bases; nucleotides not matched to a gene: 5. The V gene's germline CDR1 is SGHRS and CDR2 YFSETQ. The CDR3 is 14 amino acids. In nucleotides, the CDR3 is TGCGCCAGCAGCTCCGGGACTAGCCTAAATGAGCAGTTCTTC. It specifies CASSSGTSLNEQFF.

This clonotype was seen only a few times. The chain combines TRBV6-2 or TRBV6-3 with TRBJ2-5; D is undetermined. Germline V gene lookup returns CDR1 MNHEY and CDR2 SVGEGT. The CDR3 consists of 14 residues. Trimming took 5 bases from V and 1 from J, leaving 11 bases between them. This CDR3 reads CASSEMGFQETQYF. The CDR3 DNA is TGTGCCAGCAGTGAAATGGGCTTCCAAGAGACCCAGTACTTC.